The T cell receptor (beta chain) under discussion was sequenced for a study of T-cell reconstitution after alpha-beta-depleted transplantation in children. The CDR3 is 12 residues long. Between the trimmed V and J ends, which lost 7 bases and 4 bases, there was a span of 10 bases. CDR1 and CDR2 (germline): MNHEY, SVGEGT. Molecular barcoding with unique molecular identifiers was used for the TCRbeta library. TCRdb used MiXCR to reprocess the PCR reads, holding one entry per CDR3 protein. This sample yields about 350,000 distinct CDR3 sequences, of which about 14% are seen a single time; approximately 4.2% belongs to the top ten.

The V gene is TRBV6-2 or TRBV6-3, the J gene TRBJ1-2; D unresolved. Sequences were derived from PBMCs, sampled from the stem cell graft. The TCR sequence derives from a human donor who donated a stem cell graft to a child with Fanconi anemia. This CDR3 reads CASTRGGYGYTF. CDR3 nucleotide sequence: TGTGCCAGCACCCGAGGTGGCTATGGCTACACCTTC.